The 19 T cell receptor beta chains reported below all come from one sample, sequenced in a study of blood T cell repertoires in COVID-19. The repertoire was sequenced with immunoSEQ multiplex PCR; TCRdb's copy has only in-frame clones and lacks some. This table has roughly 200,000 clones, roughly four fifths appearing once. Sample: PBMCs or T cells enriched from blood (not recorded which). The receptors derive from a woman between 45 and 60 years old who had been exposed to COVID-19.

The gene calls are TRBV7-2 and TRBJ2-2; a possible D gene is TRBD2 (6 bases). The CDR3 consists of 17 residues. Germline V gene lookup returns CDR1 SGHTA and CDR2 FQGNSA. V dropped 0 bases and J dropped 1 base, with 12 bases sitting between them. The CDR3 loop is CASSLAFPGVNTGELFF. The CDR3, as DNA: TGTGCCAGCAGCTTAGCCTTCCCGGGAGTGAACACCGGGGAGCTGTTTTTT. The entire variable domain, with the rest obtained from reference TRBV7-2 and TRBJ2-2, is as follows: GAGVSQSPSNKVTEKGKDVELRCDPISGHTALYWYRQSLGQGLEFLIYFQGNSAPDKSGLPSDRFSAERTGGSVSTLTIQRTQQEDSAVYLCASSLAFPGVNTGELFFGEGSRLTVL.

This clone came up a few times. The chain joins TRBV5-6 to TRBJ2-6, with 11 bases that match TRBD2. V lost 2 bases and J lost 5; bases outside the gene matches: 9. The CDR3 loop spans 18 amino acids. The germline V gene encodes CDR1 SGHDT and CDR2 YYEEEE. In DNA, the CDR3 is TGTGCCAGCAGCTTTGGACTAGCGGGTGGTCTCTGGGCCAACGTCCTGACTTTC. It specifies CASSFGLAGGLWANVLTF. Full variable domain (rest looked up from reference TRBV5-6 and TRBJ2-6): DAGVTQSPTHLIKTRGQQVTLRCSPKSGHDTVSWYQQALGQGPQFIFQYYEEEERQRGNFPDRFSGHQFPNYSSELNVNALLLGDSALYLCASSFGLAGGLWANVLTFGAGSRLTVL.

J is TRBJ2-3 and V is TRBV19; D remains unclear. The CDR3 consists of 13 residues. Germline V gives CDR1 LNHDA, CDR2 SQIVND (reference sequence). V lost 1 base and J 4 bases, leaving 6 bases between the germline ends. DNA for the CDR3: TGTGCCAGTAGTATAGTGGCGGCAGATACGCAGTATTTT. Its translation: CASSIVAADTQYF.

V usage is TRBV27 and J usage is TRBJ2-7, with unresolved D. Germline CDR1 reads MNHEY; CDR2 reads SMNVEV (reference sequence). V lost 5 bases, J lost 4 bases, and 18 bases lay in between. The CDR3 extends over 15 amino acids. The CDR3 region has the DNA TGTGCCAGCAGTCCCCCCCCGGGTCTCTTATACGAGCAGTACTTC. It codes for CASSPPPGLLYEQYF.

The CDR3 spells CATYRGFYGYTF. CDR3 coding DNA: TGTGCCACCTACAGGGGCTTCTATGGCTACACCTTC. V usage is TRBV12-3 or TRBV12-4 and J usage is TRBJ1-2, with 7 bases that match TRBD1. This CDR3 region has 12 residues. After removal of 10 bases from V and 4 bases from J, the junction contained 6 bases not matched to a gene.

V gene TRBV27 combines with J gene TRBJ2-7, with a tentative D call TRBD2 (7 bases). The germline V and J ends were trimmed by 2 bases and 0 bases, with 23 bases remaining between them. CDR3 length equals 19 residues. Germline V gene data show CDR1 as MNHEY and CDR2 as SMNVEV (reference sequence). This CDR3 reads CASSLVSPRGALTSYEQYF. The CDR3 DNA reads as TGTGCCAGCAGTTTAGTCTCCCCACGGGGGGCCCTCACCTCCTACGAGCAGTACTTC.

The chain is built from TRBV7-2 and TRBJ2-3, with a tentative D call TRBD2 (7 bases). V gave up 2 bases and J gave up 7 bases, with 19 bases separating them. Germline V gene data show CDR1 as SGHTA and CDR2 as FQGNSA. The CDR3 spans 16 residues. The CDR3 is CASSLYAGAEVYTQYF. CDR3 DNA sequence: TGTGCCAGCAGCTTATATGCGGGGGCCGAGGTATATACGCAGTATTTT.

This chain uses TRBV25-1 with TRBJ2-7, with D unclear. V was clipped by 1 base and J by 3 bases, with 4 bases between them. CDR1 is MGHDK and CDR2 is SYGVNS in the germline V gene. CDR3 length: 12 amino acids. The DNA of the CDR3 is TGTGCCAGCAGTGAATCAGGCTACGAGCAGTACTTC. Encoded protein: CASSESGYEQYF.

The CDR3 DNA reads TGTGCCAGCAGCTTGTTCCGGGACAGGGCCCCCTACGAGCAGTACTTC. Its translation is CASSLFRDRAPYEQYF. The chain is built from TRBV5-6 and TRBJ2-7; 9 bases line up with TRBD1. Looked up from germline, CDR1 is SGHDT and CDR2 is YYEEEE. The J segment lost 2 bases and the V segment lost 1 base, leaving 7 bases of the junction unmatched. The CDR3 sequence is 16 residues long.

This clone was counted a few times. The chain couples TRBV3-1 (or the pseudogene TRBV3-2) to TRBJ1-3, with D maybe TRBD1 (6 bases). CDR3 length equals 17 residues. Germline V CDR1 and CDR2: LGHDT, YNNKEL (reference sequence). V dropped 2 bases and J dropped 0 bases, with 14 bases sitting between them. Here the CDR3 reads CASSQNTDRRSGNTIYF. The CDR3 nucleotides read TGTGCCAGCAGCCAAAATACTGACAGGCGCTCTGGAAACACCATATATTTT.

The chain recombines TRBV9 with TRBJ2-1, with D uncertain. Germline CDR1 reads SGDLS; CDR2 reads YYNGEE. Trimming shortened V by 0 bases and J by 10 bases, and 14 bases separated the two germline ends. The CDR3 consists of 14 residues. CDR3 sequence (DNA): TGTGCCAGCAGCGTAGGAGTCCGAGAGGCGGAGCAGTTCTTC. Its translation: CASSVGVREAEQFF.

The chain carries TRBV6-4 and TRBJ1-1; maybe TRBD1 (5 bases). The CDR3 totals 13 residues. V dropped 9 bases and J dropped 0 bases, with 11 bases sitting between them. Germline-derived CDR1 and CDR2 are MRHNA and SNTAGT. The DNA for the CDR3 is TGTGCCAGTGCGACAGACATGAACACTGAAGCTTTCTTT. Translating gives CASATDMNTEAFF.

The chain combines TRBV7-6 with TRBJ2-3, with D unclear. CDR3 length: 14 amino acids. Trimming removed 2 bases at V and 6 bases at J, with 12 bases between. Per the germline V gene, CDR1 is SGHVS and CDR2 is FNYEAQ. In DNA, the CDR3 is TGTGCCAGCAGCTTATTGACACGGCCGGATACGCAGTATTTT. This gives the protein CASSLLTRPDTQYF.

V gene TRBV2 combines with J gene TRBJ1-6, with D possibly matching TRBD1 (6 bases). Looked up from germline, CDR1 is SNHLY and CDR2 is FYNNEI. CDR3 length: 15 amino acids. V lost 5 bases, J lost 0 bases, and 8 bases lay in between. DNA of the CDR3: TGTGCCAGCAGTACAGGGAGCTCCTATAATTCACCCCTCCACTTT. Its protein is CASSTGSSYNSPLHF.

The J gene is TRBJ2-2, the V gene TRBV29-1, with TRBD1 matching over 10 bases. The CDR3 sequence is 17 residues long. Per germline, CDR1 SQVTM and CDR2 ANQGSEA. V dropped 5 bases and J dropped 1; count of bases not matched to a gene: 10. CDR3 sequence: CSVSGTGDFWNTGELFF. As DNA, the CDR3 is TGCAGCGTTTCCGGGACAGGGGATTTTTGGAACACCGGGGAGCTGTTTTTT.

The CDR3 sequence is CAISESDTEAFF. CDR3 sequence (DNA): TGTGCCATCAGTGAGTCCGACACTGAAGCTTTCTTT. The chain combines TRBV10-3 with TRBJ1-1, with D uncertain. The CDR3 runs 12 residues. Trimming took 0 bases from V and 3 from J, leaving 2 bases between them. Germline assignment: CDR1 ENHRY and CDR2 SYGVKD.

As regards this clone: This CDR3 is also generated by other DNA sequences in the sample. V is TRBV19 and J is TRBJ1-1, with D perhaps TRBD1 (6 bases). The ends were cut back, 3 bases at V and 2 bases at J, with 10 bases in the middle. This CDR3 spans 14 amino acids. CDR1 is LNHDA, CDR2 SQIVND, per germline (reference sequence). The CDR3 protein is CASSIRGGNTEAFF. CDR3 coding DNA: TGTGCCAGTAGTATCCGAGGGGGAAACACTGAAGCTTTCTTT.

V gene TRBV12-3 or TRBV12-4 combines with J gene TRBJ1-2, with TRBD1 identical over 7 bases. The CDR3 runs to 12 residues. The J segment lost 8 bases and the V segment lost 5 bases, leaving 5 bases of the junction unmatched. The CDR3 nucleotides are TGTGCCAGCAGTGACAGGGCAGGCGGCTACACCTTC. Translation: CASSDRAGGYTF.

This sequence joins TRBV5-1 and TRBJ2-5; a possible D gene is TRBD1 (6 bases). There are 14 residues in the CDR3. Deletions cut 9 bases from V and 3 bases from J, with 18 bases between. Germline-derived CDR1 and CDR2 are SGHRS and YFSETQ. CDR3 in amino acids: CATCIQGSEETQYF. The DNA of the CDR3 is TGCGCCACCTGTATCCAGGGGTCCGAAGAGACCCAGTACTTC.